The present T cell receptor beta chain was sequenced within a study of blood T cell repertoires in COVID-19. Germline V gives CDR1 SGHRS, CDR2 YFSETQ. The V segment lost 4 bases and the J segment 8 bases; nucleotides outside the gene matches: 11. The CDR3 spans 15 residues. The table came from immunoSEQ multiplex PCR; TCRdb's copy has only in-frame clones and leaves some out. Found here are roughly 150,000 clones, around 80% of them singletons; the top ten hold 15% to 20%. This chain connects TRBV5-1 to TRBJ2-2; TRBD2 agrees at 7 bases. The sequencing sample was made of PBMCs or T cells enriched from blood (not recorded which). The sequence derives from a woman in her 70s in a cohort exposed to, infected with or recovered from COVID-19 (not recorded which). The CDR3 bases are TGCGCCAGCAGCGTCGTAGCGGGCGTACTTGGGGAGCTGTTTTTT. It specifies CASSVVAGVLGELFF. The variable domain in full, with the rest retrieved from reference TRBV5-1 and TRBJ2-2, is KAGVTQTPRYLIKTRGQQVTLSCSPISGHRSVSWYQQTPGQGLQFLFEYFSETQRNKGNFPGRFSGRQFSNSRSEMNVSTLELGDSALYLCASSVVAGVLGELFFGEGSRLTVL.